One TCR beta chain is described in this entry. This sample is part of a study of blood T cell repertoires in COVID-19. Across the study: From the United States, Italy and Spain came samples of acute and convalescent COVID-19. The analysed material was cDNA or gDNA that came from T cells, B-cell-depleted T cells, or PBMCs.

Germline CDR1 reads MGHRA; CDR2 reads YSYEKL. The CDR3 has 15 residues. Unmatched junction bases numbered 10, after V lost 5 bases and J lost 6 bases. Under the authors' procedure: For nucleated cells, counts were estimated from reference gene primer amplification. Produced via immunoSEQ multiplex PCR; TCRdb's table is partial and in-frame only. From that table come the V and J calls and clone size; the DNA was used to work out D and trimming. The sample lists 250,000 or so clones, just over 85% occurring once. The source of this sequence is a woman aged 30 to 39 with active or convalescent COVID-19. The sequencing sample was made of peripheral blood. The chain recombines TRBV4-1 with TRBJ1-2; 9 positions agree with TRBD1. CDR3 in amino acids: CASSDRDRDLDGYTF. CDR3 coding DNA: TGCGCCAGCAGCGACCGGGACAGGGACTTGGATGGCTACACCTTC.